This is a list of T cell receptor beta chains from one sample in a study of cytomegalovirus exposure and HLA in healthy donors. The assay was immunoSEQ multiplex PCR, and TCRdb's table has in-frame clones only and misses some. This table holds around 170,000 clones, roughly 80% found once. What was sequenced was PBMCs. The origin of the receptors is a man aged 50 to 60 in good health and CMV-seronegative. The CDR3 runs from the conserved cysteine through the conserved F or W. The D gene is left open where the match is weak. Expanded clones are given a class, and other clones once, few, many or no size at all.

>NA|NA|16|TRBJ2-7|TRBV7-6
TGTGCCAGCAGCTTAGCCACGGGACAAAATATCTACGAGCAGTACTTC
CASSLATGQNIYEQYF
>NA|NA|13|TRBJ2-7|TRBV10-2
TGCGCCAGCAGGAAGCCAGGATACTACGAGCAGTACTTC
CASRKPGYYEQYF
>NA|TRBD1|15|TRBJ2-5|TRBV7-9
TGTGCCAGCAGCTTAGCAAGGGACAGCTCGAGGACCCAGTACTTC
CASSLARDSSRTQYF
>NA|NA|14|TRBJ1-6|TRBV27
TGTGCCAGCAGCCCCGCGGACAGTTTACCACCCCTCCACTTT
CASSPADSLPPLHF
>NA|NA|13|TRBJ2-7|TRBV28
TGTGCCAGCAGTTCCCCCTTAACCTACGAGCAGTACTTC
CASSSPLTYEQYF
>NA|TRBD1|15|TRBJ2-7|TRBV7-8
TGTGCCAGCAGCCCCCACGGGACAGGGCAACCGGAGCAGTACTTC
CASSPHGTGQPEQYF
>NA|NA|15|TRBJ2-2|TRBV7-8
TGTGCCAGCAGCTTAGGCGCAGGCCACACCGGGGAGCTGTTTTTT
CASSLGAGHTGELFF
>few|TRBD1|15|TRBJ1-5|TRBV11-2
TGTGCCAGCAGCTTAGTAGGGACAGGCAATCAGCCCCAGCATTTT
CASSLVGTGNQPQHF
>NA|NA|14|TRBJ1-1|TRBV7-2
TGTGCCAGCAGCTTAGTGGCGGGGAACACTGAAGCTTTCTTT
CASSLVAGNTEAFF
>once|TRBD1|14|TRBJ2-1|TRBV13
TGTGCCAGCAGCATTAGACAGGGACACAATGAGCAGTTCTTC
CASSIRQGHNEQFF
>NA|NA|16|TRBJ2-3|TRBV4-1
TGCGCCAGCAGCCAAGATTCGCCGGTACCCACAGATACGCAGTATTTT
CASSQDSPVPTDTQYF
>few|NA|14|TRBJ1-2|TRBV7-9
TGTGCCAGCAGCACCCCAGGGGAGTACTATGGCTACACCTTC
CASSTPGEYYGYTF
>NA|NA|14|TRBJ1-2|TRBV7-9
TGCGCCAGCAGCCAATCTATTCAGACTCGGGGCTACACCTTC
CASSQSIQTRGYTF
>NA|TRBD1|16|TRBJ2-1|TRBV9
TGTGCCAGCAGCCCTGAGGACAGGGGAATCTACAATGAGCAGTTCTTC
CASSPEDRGIYNEQFF
>NA|TRBD2|15|TRBJ2-2|TRBV5-6
TGTGCCAGCAGCTCCCCGGAGCGGGGGACCGGGGAGCTGTTTTTT
CASSSPERGTGELFF